Below, 15 T cell receptor beta chains from the same sample are listed, as sequenced in a study of cytomegalovirus exposure and HLA in healthy donors. Data came from immunoSEQ multiplex PCR; TCRdb stores just in-frame clones and leaves some out. The profile shows 60,000 to 75,000 clones, over 90% of them singletons. What was sequenced was PBMCs. These TCRs come from a woman aged 18-29 years in good health and CMV-seropositive.

The gene calls are TRBV12-5 and TRBJ2-5; 8 bases fit TRBD2. Trimming removed 3 bases from V and 4 bases from J; junction bases left unmatched: 1. From germline, CDR1 is LGHNT and CDR2 FRNRAP. CDR3 size: 13 residues. The CDR3 here is CASGFGGGETQYF. The CDR3, as DNA: TGTGCTAGTGGTTTCGGGGGGGGAGAGACCCAGTACTTC.

The chain links TRBV7-9 to TRBJ1-2, with TRBD1 as a possible D gene (6 bases). V lost 3 bases and J lost 2, with 10 bases in between. The CDR3 runs to 14 residues. CDR1 and CDR2 from the germline V gene are SEHNR and FQNEAQ (reference sequence). In DNA, the CDR3 is TGTGCCAGCAGCTTTGCAGGGGTAAACTATGGCTACACCTTC. As protein: CASSFAGVNYGYTF. The full variable domain, with the rest looked up from reference TRBV7-9 and TRBJ1-2, is DTGVSQNPRHKITKRGQNVTFRCDPISEHNRLYWYRQTLGQGPEFLTYFQNEAQLEKSRLLSDRFSAERPKGSFSTLEIQRTEQGDSAMYLCASSFAGVNYGYTFGSGTRLTVV.

This rearrangement joins TRBV28 to TRBJ2-3, with D perhaps matching TRBD2 (5 bases). Trimming pared 6 bases from V and 8 bases from J, leaving 12 bases between. The CDR3 loop spans 12 amino acids. Germline V CDR1 and CDR2: MDHEN, SYDVKM. CDR3 DNA: TGTGCCAGCAGCAGAGGGCCGGGTACGCAGTATTTT. Encoded protein: CASSRGPGTQYF.

CDR3 residues: CASSVRINYGYTF. The CDR3 coding sequence is TGTGCCAGCAGCGTTCGTATAAACTATGGCTACACCTTC. V is TRBV9 and J is TRBJ1-2, with no clear D. V was clipped by 2 bases and J by 2 bases, with 7 bases between them. The CDR3 totals 13 residues. Germline V gene sequence: CDR1 SGDLS, CDR2 YYNGEE.

The V call is TRBV6-1, the J call TRBJ1-1, with 7 bases identical to TRBD1. Trimming took 6 bases from V and 6 from J; bases not matched to a gene: 7. Germline CDR1 reads MNHNS; CDR2 reads SASEGT. The CDR3 runs to 13 residues. The CDR3 reads CASRDRAQAEAFF. The CDR3 DNA is TGTGCCAGCAGAGACAGGGCCCAGGCTGAAGCTTTCTTT.

This chain uses TRBV28 with TRBJ2-6, with 10 bases aligning to TRBD1. The length of the CDR3 is 19 residues. Looked up from germline, CDR1 is MDHEN and CDR2 is SYDVKM. V shed 2 bases and J 3 bases; nucleotides not matched to a gene: 10. The CDR3 DNA reads as TGTGCCAGCAGTTTACTCCAGGGACAGGGGCTCCATGGGGCCAACGTCCTGACTTTC. Its translation is CASSLLQGQGLHGANVLTF.

The CDR3 sequence is CASSQDYVGRADPEQYF. As DNA, the CDR3 is TGTGCCAGCAGCCAAGACTATGTAGGCAGAGCGGACCCTGAGCAGTACTTC. V and J are TRBV4-2 and TRBJ2-7; weak D call: TRBD2 (5 bases). The CDR3 is made up of 17 amino acids. The V end lost 0 bases, the J end lost 7 bases, and 22 bases lay between the germline ends. Germline V lookup: CDR1 LGHNA, CDR2 YNFKEQ.

The chain recombines TRBV27 with TRBJ1-2; D call uncertain. V lost 6 bases to trimming and J lost 7 bases, with 15 bases between them. Germline CDR1 and CDR2: MNHEY and SMNVEV (reference sequence). There are 13 residues in the CDR3. The CDR3 spells CASSGSAGTGYTF. DNA of the CDR3: TGTGCCAGCAGCGGTTCCGCGGGAACTGGCTACACCTTC.

The chain has TRBV29-1 and TRBJ1-2; 7 nucleotides align to TRBD1. Germline V gene sequence: CDR1 SQVTM, CDR2 ANQGSEA. The CDR3 sequence is 12 residues long. The V and J ends lost 4 bases and 1 base, in that order; junction bases with no gene match: 0. The CDR3: CSVAGGNYGYTF. The CDR3 bases are TGCAGCGTTGCAGGGGGTAACTATGGCTACACCTTC.

V gene TRBV28 combines with J gene TRBJ2-1, with TRBD1 matching over 9 bases. The CDR3 runs 17 residues. Germline V gene sequence: CDR1 MDHEN, CDR2 SYDVKM. After removal of 5 bases from V and 9 bases from J, the junction contained 17 bases not matched to a gene. The CDR3 region is CASSPPLGQGTHGEQFF. CDR3 bases: TGTGCCAGCAGTCCCCCGCTCGGACAGGGGACCCACGGTGAGCAGTTCTTC.

The CDR3 protein is CASSVTLASYNEQFF. CDR3 DNA: TGTGCCAGCAGTGTTACACTAGCCTCCTACAATGAGCAGTTCTTC. The chain recombines TRBV6-4 with TRBJ2-1, with D maybe TRBD2 (6 bases). V was cut by 4 bases and J by 0 bases, with 10 bases left in between. The germline CDR1 and CDR2 sequences are MRHNA and SNTAGT. The CDR3 contains 15 residues.

The chain recombines TRBV5-1 with TRBJ2-1; D is perhaps TRBD2 (6 bases). There are 16 residues in the CDR3. Germline CDR1 SGHRS, CDR2 YFSETQ. Trimming took off 5 bases at V and 6 bases at J, with 21 bases between the two ends. The CDR3 here is CASRGGGAAGSNEQFF. CDR3 nucleotides: TGCGCCAGCAGGGGAGGAGGGGCGGCGGGGAGCAATGAGCAGTTCTTC.

This chain joins TRBV27 and TRBJ1-2; D might be TRBD1 (5 bases). V was shortened by 5 bases and J by 4 bases, with 14 bases between the two germline ends. Looked up from germline, CDR1 is MNHEY and CDR2 is SMNVEV (reference sequence). CDR3 size: 14 residues. The CDR3 DNA sequence: TGTGCCAGCAGTGCCGGGGGTCCTTCCTATGGCTACACCTTC. Protein sequence: CASSAGGPSYGYTF.

The chain has TRBV7-6 and TRBJ2-7; 8 nucleotides line up with TRBD2. Trimming removed 4 bases from V and 1 base from J; junction bases left unmatched: 6. Germline V gives CDR1 SGHVS, CDR2 FNYEAQ. The CDR3 contains 15 residues. In DNA form, the CDR3 reads TGTGCCAGCAGCTCCCTGGCGGGAGGTTCCTACGAGCAGTACTTC. Its translation is CASSSLAGGSYEQYF.

This chain uses TRBV6-1 with TRBJ2-3; a possible D gene is TRBD2 (6 bases). This CDR3 has 15 residues. V lost 6 bases and J 5 bases, leaving 18 bases between the germline ends. Per the germline V gene, CDR1 is MNHNS and CDR2 is SASEGT. The CDR3 DNA sequence: TGTGCCAGCAGGGAGGACTACAGGCCTCTAGATACGCAGTATTTT. Its translation is CASREDYRPLDTQYF.